These 10 T cell receptor beta chains were all obtained from the same sample, sequenced in a study of response to subunit inactivated influenza vaccine. TCRdb reprocessed the RT-PCR reads with MiXCR, giving one entry per CDR3 protein. This sample has around 480,000 distinct CDR3 sequences, with roughly 9.8% found just once. The sequencing used PBMCs from blood, collected roughly 46 days after vaccination. Receptor source: a man aged 45-65 years who received an inactivated influenza vaccine.

The rearrangement links TRBV19 to TRBJ2-4; D gene uncertain. Germline V gene data show CDR1 as LNHDA and CDR2 as SQIVND (reference sequence). This CDR3 has 11 amino acids. The V and J ends lost 2 bases and 8 bases respectively, with 4 bases between them. DNA for the CDR3: TGTGCCAGTAGTATAAACCACATTCAGTACTTC. It encodes CASSINHIQYF.

This clonotype was seen many times. This chain joins TRBV20-1 and TRBJ2-3; D is uncertain. V was trimmed by 3 bases and J by 1 base, leaving 5 bases between them. The CDR3 is 12 amino acids. Germline assignment: CDR1 DFQATT and CDR2 SNEGSKA (reference sequence). The CDR3 here is CSASLGTDTQYF. CDR3 bases: TGCAGTGCTAGTTTGGGCACAGATACGCAGTATTTT.

The chain carries TRBV6-5 and TRBJ1-2; D is undetermined. V was clipped by 0 bases and J by 6 bases, with 11 bases between them. Germline V CDR1 and CDR2: MNHEY, SVGAGI. The CDR3 spans 14 residues. Written as DNA, the CDR3 is TGTGCCAGCAGTTACTCAGGCGTAATGGATGGCTACACCTTC. As protein: CASSYSGVMDGYTF.

This clonotype was observed once. This may be a read error, as it is one base from a much larger clone. DNA of the CDR3: TGCAGCGGCATATCGGGCGGGGATACCCAGTACTTC. Protein product: CSGISGGDTQYF. V is TRBV29-1 and J is TRBJ2-5, with D maybe TRBD2 (6 bases). Trimming removed 7 bases from V and 8 bases from J, with 17 bases in between. This CDR3 region has 12 residues. CDR1 and CDR2 (germline): SQVTM, ANQGSEA.

The rearrangement links TRBV27 to TRBJ2-4, with D possibly being TRBD2 (7 bases). Germline CDR1 and CDR2: MNHEY and SMNVEV (reference sequence). Trimming left V 6 bases short and J 4 bases short, with 13 bases between. The CDR3 is 14 residues long. The CDR3 sequence is CASSAGALKNIQYF. The CDR3 nucleotides are TGTGCCAGCAGCGCGGGGGCCTTAAAAAACATTCAGTACTTC.

This clonotype was detected only a few times. The chain carries TRBV7-2 and TRBJ1-2; possible D gene TRBD1, 5 bases. Trimming shortened V by 7 bases and J by 4 bases, and 13 bases separated the two germline ends. This CDR3 region has 13 residues. Germline loops: CDR1 SGHTA, CDR2 FQGNSA. The CDR3 region is CASIRGSGYGYTF. The CDR3 region has the DNA TGTGCCAGCATTCGGGGCAGCGGCTATGGCTACACCTTC.

This clonotype turned up a few times. This chain links TRBV7-2 with TRBJ2-7, with TRBD2 matching 8 bases. CDR1 is SGHTA and CDR2 is FQGNSA in the germline V gene. The trim removed 4 bases at V and 1 base at J, leaving 6 bases unmatched. This CDR3 has 15 residues. DNA for the CDR3: TGTGCCAGCAGCTCAGCGGGAGCGTGGTCCTACGAGCAGTACTTC. This encodes CASSSAGAWSYEQYF.

This clonotype was detected ten times or more. The CDR3 spells CASSQGTSTDTQYF. For the CDR3, the DNA is TGTGCCAGCAGCCAGGGAACTAGCACAGATACGCAGTATTTT. V is TRBV4-2 and J is TRBJ2-3; D is unresolved. This CDR3 comprises 14 residues. The V end was cut by 3 bases, the J end by 0 bases, with 7 bases between. Germline lookup yields CDR1 LGHNA and CDR2 YNFKEQ.

V is TRBV9 and J is TRBJ2-7, with 9 nucleotides matching TRBD1. The CDR3 contains 15 residues. Germline assignment: CDR1 SGDLS and CDR2 YYNGEE. J lost 6 bases, V lost 4 bases, and 11 bases had no gene match. CDR3 sequence (DNA): TGTGCCAGCAGCCCCCGCCCTGGACAGGGGTCCGAGCAGTACTTC. The encoded protein is CASSPRPGQGSEQYF.

This rearrangement joins TRBV20-1 to TRBJ2-7; D ambiguous. Germline V CDR1 and CDR2: DFQATT, SNEGSKA (reference sequence). Deletions cut 0 bases from V and 3 bases from J, with 9 bases between. This CDR3 spans 13 amino acids. The CDR3 region is CSARDLVIYEQYF. The CDR3, as DNA: TGCAGTGCTAGAGATCTCGTCATCTACGAGCAGTACTTC.